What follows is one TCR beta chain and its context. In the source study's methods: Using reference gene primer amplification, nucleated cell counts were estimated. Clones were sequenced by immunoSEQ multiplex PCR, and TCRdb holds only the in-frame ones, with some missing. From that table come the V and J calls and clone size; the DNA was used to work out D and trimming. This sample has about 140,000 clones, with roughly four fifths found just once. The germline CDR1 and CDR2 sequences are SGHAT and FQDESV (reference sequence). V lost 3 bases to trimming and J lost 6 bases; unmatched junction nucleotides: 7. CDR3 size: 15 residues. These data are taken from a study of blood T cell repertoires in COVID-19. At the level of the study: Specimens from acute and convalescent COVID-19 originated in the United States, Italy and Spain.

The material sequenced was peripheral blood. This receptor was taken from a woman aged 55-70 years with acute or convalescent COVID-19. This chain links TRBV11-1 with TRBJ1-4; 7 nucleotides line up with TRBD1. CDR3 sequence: CASSFSAGGDEKLFF. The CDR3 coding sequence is TGTGCCAGCAGCTTTTCGGCAGGGGGAGATGAAAAACTGTTTTTT.